The 13 T cell receptor beta chains in this list originate from one sample, sequenced in a study of T-cell reconstitution after alpha-beta-depleted transplantation in children. A TCRbeta library incorporating unique molecular identifiers was prepared. TCRdb processed the PCR reads anew with MiXCR; each CDR3 protein has one entry. The table records around 370,000 distinct CDR3 sequences, 9% to 12% of them present only once. The specimen comprised PBMCs from the stem cell graft donor, sampled from the stem cell graft. The receptors were sampled from a human donor who donated a stem cell graft to a child with acute lymphoblastic leukemia.

This clonotype came up a few times. The rearrangement links TRBV20-1 to TRBJ2-1; 10 nucleotides match TRBD2. Germline V CDR1 and CDR2: DFQATT, SNEGSKA (reference sequence). With 0 bases clipped from V and 4 bases from J, the junction kept 9 bases outside the gene matches. The CDR3 has 17 residues. The CDR3 region has the DNA TGCAGTGCTAGAGATGGGGCTAGCGGGAGCAAGTACAATGAGCAGTTCTTC. This gives the protein CSARDGASGSKYNEQFF.

This clonotype has a handful of counts. The chain carries TRBV4-1 and TRBJ2-5; 9 positions match TRBD2. The CDR3 extends over 14 amino acids. Germline trimming cut 3 bases from V and 4 bases from J; bases unmatched to any gene: 3. Germline V lookup: CDR1 MGHRA, CDR2 YSYEKL. CDR3 DNA: TGCGCCAGCAGCCACGCGGGGGGGCCAGAGACCCAGTACTTC. This sequence encodes CASSHAGGPETQYF.

This clonotype was counted a few times. The J gene is TRBJ1-1, the V gene TRBV9, with D hard to call. Per the germline V gene, CDR1 is SGDLS and CDR2 is YYNGEE. V was pared by 0 bases and J by 0 bases, with 6 bases between. The length of the CDR3 is 14 residues. DNA of the CDR3: TGTGCCAGCAGCGTAGAACAGCTGAACACTGAAGCTTTCTTT. Translating gives CASSVEQLNTEAFF.

This clonotype occurred many times. V and J are TRBV6-1 and TRBJ2-3, with TRBD2 matching 8 bases. V dropped 7 bases and J dropped 0; count of bases not matched to a gene: 0. CDR1 is MNHNS and CDR2 is SASEGT in the germline V gene. This CDR3 contains 13 residues. CDR3: CASTSGSTDTQYF. CDR3 nucleotide sequence: TGTGCCAGCACTAGCGGGAGCACAGATACGCAGTATTTT.

This clonotype has a handful of counts. V is TRBV18 and J is TRBJ2-1; a weak D match, TRBD2 (6 bases). The germline V gene has CDR1 KGHSH and CDR2 LQKENI. This CDR3 is built from 14 residues. The germline V and J ends were trimmed by 3 bases and 9 bases, with 15 bases remaining between them. The CDR3 DNA follows: TGTGCCAGCTCACCCTGGGGGGTAGTCGGTGAGCAGTTCTTC. Translating it yields CASSPWGVVGEQFF.

The chain combines TRBV5-6 with TRBJ2-5, with D unclear. V was trimmed by 2 bases and J by 7 bases, leaving 18 bases between them. Germline V lookup: CDR1 SGHDT, CDR2 YYEEEE. The CDR3 is made up of 15 amino acids. The DNA of the CDR3 is TGTGCCAGCAGCTTAGATCGGGTGCATATGGGGACCCAGTACTTC. As protein: CASSLDRVHMGTQYF.

Ten or more counts support this clonotype. Here the CDR3 DNA reads TGTGCCAGCGGTCAGGGCCCCGGGTTCGTTCGGGAGCAGTTCTTC. Its protein product is CASGQGPGFVREQFF. The chain links TRBV7-2 to TRBJ2-1; tentative D call: TRBD1 (5 bases). Deletions cut 8 bases from V and 10 bases from J, with 24 bases between. Germline loops: CDR1 SGHTA, CDR2 FQGNSA. CDR3 size: 15 residues.

The rearrangement uses TRBV11-3 and TRBJ2-3; the D is unclear. CDR3 length equals 14 residues. CDR1 is SGHNT and CDR2 is YENEEA in the germline V gene. V was pared by 4 bases and J by 10 bases, with 18 bases between. CDR3 loop: CASSSAPLGSAQYF. DNA for the CDR3: TGTGCCAGCAGCTCCGCCCCCCTAGGGTCTGCGCAGTATTTT.

This clonotype appeared a few times. V usage is TRBV4-2 and J usage is TRBJ2-5; perhaps TRBD1 as D (5 bases). Germline lookup yields CDR1 LGHNA and CDR2 YNFKEQ. The CDR3 contains 17 residues. Between the trimmed V and J ends, which lost 0 bases and 3 bases, there was a span of 17 bases. The CDR3 loop is CASSQDMSAGSKETQYF. CDR3 in DNA: TGTGCCAGCAGCCAAGATATGTCGGCAGGGTCAAAAGAGACCCAGTACTTC.

This sequence joins TRBV7-6 and TRBJ1-2, with 10 positions matching TRBD1. Germline CDR1 SGHVS, CDR2 FNYEAQ. This CDR3 has 16 residues. The V gene end was trimmed by 2 bases and the J gene end by 9 bases; junction bases not matched to a gene: 12. The CDR3 DNA is TGTGCCAGCAGCTTATACGCCGAAGGGACAGGGGAGAGCTACACCTTC. As protein: CASSLYAEGTGESYTF.

This clonotype has a handful of counts. The chain has TRBV5-1 and TRBJ2-7; 10 bases are a match to TRBD1. CDR3 length equals 15 residues. J was trimmed by 7 bases and V by 4 bases; bases with no gene match: 11. Germline CDR1 SGHRS, CDR2 YFSETQ. CDR3 nucleotide sequence: TGCGCCAGCAGCCCTCGGGACAGGGGTGTGGTGGAGCAGTACTTC. Residues: CASSPRDRGVVEQYF.

Ten or more counts support this clonotype. The chain carries TRBV4-2 and TRBJ2-1, with no clear D. The CDR3 sequence is 12 residues long. Deletions cut 4 bases from V and 7 bases from J, with 8 bases between. Looked up from germline, CDR1 is LGHNA and CDR2 is YNFKEQ. CDR3 in amino acids: CASSPSWNEQFF. The CDR3 nucleotides read TGTGCCAGCAGCCCGAGCTGGAATGAGCAGTTCTTC.

This chain connects TRBV20-1 to TRBJ1-2; 9 bases map to TRBD1. The junction had 10 bases not matched to a gene; V was cut back by 3 bases and J by 8 bases. Germline loops: CDR1 DFQATT, CDR2 SNEGSKA (reference sequence). The CDR3 spans 14 residues. This chain's CDR3 is CSARIRDRAPGYTF. The CDR3 nucleotides read TGCAGTGCTAGGATCCGGGACAGGGCGCCCGGCTACACCTTC.